This T cell receptor beta chain appears in the sequencing data of a study of shared clonotypes between healthy human individuals. Naive CD8 cells lacked CD45RO and underwent positive selection for CCR7, leaving out terminally differentiated effector memory CD45RA+ cells. Study-level results: Rarefaction curves obtained for sorted subsets showed sequencing incomplete despite large depth. The naive CD4 repertoires of a few donors were compared, and roughly 5.1% of clonotypes were shared. Generally, naive subsets came out with larger estimated richness than memory subsets.

Worth noting for this clone: Its antigen is not known.

Every immunoSEQ plate was one replicate of a subset's evenly spread DNA. Produced via immunoSEQ multiplex PCR; TCRdb's table is partial and in-frame only. Of 650,000 to 800,000 clones listed, about 90% are singletons. In germline, CDR1 is MNHNS, CDR2 SASEGT. Losses at the gene ends were 3 bases for V and 4 bases for J; bases not matched to a gene: 14. This CDR3 spans 18 amino acids. Sequencing was done on a sample of naive CD8+ T cells sorted from blood. V usage is TRBV6-1 and J usage is TRBJ2-3, with 9 bases identical to TRBD2. This sequence originates from a man aged 30-40 years in good health. The DNA of the CDR3 is TGTGCCAGCAGTGAGGGAAGTTGGCTAGCGGGAATATCAGATACGCAGTATTTT. Amino acids: CASSEGSWLAGISDTQYF.